This is a list of T cell receptor beta chains from one sample in a study of response to subunit inactivated influenza vaccine. TCRdb reprocessed the RT-PCR reads with MiXCR, giving one entry per CDR3 protein. There are roughly 570,000 distinct CDR3 sequences in the sample; around 13% occur only once, and over 8.5% lies in the top ten. Sample: PBMCs from blood, taken 11 to 12 days after vaccination. These receptors came from a man over 45 who received an inactivated influenza vaccine. Both conserved end residues are part of each CDR3. The D gene is left open where the match is weak. For some rows the clone size is stated as once, few or many, or as a class when expanded; others skip it.

CDR3nt: TGCAGCGTTGTCGCCGGGACTAACTTCTACGAGCAGTACTTC
CDR3aa: CSVVAGTNFYEQYF
j_gene: TRBJ2-7
abundance: few
v_gene: TRBV29-1
d_gene: TRBD2

CDR3nt: TGTGCTAGTGGTTTAGGTCAGACCTATAGTCCAGATACGCAGTATTTT
CDR3aa: CASGLGQTYSPDTQYF
j_gene: TRBJ2-3
abundance: -
v_gene: TRBV12-5
d_gene: -

CDR3nt: TGTGCCAGCAGCGCCGGAGGGGGCTACACCTTC
CDR3aa: CASSAGGGYTF
j_gene: TRBJ1-2
abundance: -
v_gene: TRBV9
d_gene: -

CDR3nt: TGCGCCAGCAGGTCCACAGGAGGGGCTCAAGCTTTCTTT
CDR3aa: CASRSTGGAQAFF
j_gene: TRBJ1-1
abundance: -
v_gene: TRBV10-2
d_gene: -

CDR3nt: TGTGCCATCAGCCCGACTAGCCTTGAGCAGTTCTTC
CDR3aa: CAISPTSLEQFF
j_gene: TRBJ2-1
abundance: many
v_gene: TRBV10-3
d_gene: TRBD2

CDR3nt: TGTGCCAGCAGCTTTTTGGAGGTCGGGGACACCGGGGAGCTGTTTTTT
CDR3aa: CASSFLEVGDTGELFF
j_gene: TRBJ2-2
abundance: -
v_gene: TRBV5-5
d_gene: -

CDR3nt: TGTGCCAGCAGTTTCGGCCAGGGAGGGGGGCGGCCCCAGCATTTT
CDR3aa: CASSFGQGGGRPQHF
j_gene: TRBJ1-5
abundance: -
v_gene: TRBV12-3/TRBV12-4
d_gene: -

CDR3nt: TGTGCCAGCAGCTCCCGGGGTTATGGGGCCAACGTCCTGACTTTC
CDR3aa: CASSSRGYGANVLTF
j_gene: TRBJ2-6
abundance: few
v_gene: TRBV7-2
d_gene: -

CDR3nt: TGTGCCAGCAGCTTAGGGCGGTGGCCCTACAATGAGCAGTTCTTC
CDR3aa: CASSLGRWPYNEQFF
j_gene: TRBJ2-1
abundance: few
v_gene: TRBV7-9
d_gene: -

CDR3nt: TGTGCCAGCAGCCGCTTACCCCAAGAGACCCAGTACTTC
CDR3aa: CASSRLPQETQYF
j_gene: TRBJ2-5
abundance: many
v_gene: TRBV3-1
d_gene: -

CDR3nt: TGTGCCACCAGCAGAGATACGGGGACCACGGAGGAAAAACTGTTTTTT
CDR3aa: CATSRDTGTTEEKLFF
j_gene: TRBJ1-4
abundance: few
v_gene: TRBV15
d_gene: -

CDR3nt: TGCGCCAGCAGTGGTCGGACTAGCGGGGGTCCCGTGGCAGATACGCAGTATTTT
CDR3aa: CASSGRTSGGPVADTQYF
j_gene: TRBJ2-3
abundance: few
v_gene: TRBV10-2
d_gene: TRBD2

CDR3nt: TGTGCCAGCAGTTACGGGGGTAGCGGCTACGAGCAGTACTTC
CDR3aa: CASSYGGSGYEQYF
j_gene: TRBJ2-7
abundance: -
v_gene: TRBV6-2/TRBV6-3
d_gene: -

CDR3nt: TGCGCCAGCAGCCAAGAAGGGACAGCGATCTCCTACGAGCAGTACTTC
CDR3aa: CASSQEGTAISYEQYF
j_gene: TRBJ2-7
abundance: -
v_gene: TRBV4-1
d_gene: TRBD1

CDR3nt: TGTGCCACCAGCAGAGCCCACCTCCTCGCTAATGAAAAACTGTTTTTT
CDR3aa: CATSRAHLLANEKLFF
j_gene: TRBJ1-4
abundance: many
v_gene: TRBV15
d_gene: -

CDR3nt: TGCGCCAGCAGCGGTCTACAGGGCTACGAGCAGTACTTC
CDR3aa: CASSGLQGYEQYF
j_gene: TRBJ2-7
abundance: few
v_gene: TRBV5-1
d_gene: -

CDR3nt: TGCAGCGCTTCTAGCGGGAGTACCTCCTACGAGCAGTACTTC
CDR3aa: CSASSGSTSYEQYF
j_gene: TRBJ2-7
abundance: few
v_gene: TRBV29-1
d_gene: TRBD2

CDR3nt: TGTGCCAGCAGCTTAGGTGCGGCGGCTTTATCCTACGAGCAGTACTTC
CDR3aa: CASSLGAAALSYEQYF
j_gene: TRBJ2-7
abundance: few
v_gene: TRBV7-2
d_gene: -

CDR3nt: TGTGCCAGCAGTTACTCGCGGGGAACTAATGAAAAACTGTTTTTT
CDR3aa: CASSYSRGTNEKLFF
j_gene: TRBJ1-4
abundance: -
v_gene: TRBV6-5
d_gene: -

CDR3nt: TGTGCCAGCAGCCAAGGCAAGCAGTTCTTC
CDR3aa: CASSQGKQFF
j_gene: TRBJ2-1
abundance: few
v_gene: TRBV6-2/TRBV6-3
d_gene: -

CDR3nt: TGTGCCAGTAGTATAGATCACCTGACAGGGGGGCAGCCCCAGCATTTT
CDR3aa: CASSIDHLTGGQPQHF
j_gene: TRBJ1-5
abundance: few
v_gene: TRBV19
d_gene: TRBD1

CDR3nt: TGCAGCGTTGGGGACCGGATGAACACTGAAGCTTTCTTT
CDR3aa: CSVGDRMNTEAFF
j_gene: TRBJ1-1
abundance: few
v_gene: TRBV29-1
d_gene: -

CDR3nt: TGTGCCAGCAGCTTAGATACAGGACCCCTCTACAATGAGCAGTTCTTC
CDR3aa: CASSLDTGPLYNEQFF
j_gene: TRBJ2-1
abundance: few
v_gene: TRBV7-9
d_gene: -